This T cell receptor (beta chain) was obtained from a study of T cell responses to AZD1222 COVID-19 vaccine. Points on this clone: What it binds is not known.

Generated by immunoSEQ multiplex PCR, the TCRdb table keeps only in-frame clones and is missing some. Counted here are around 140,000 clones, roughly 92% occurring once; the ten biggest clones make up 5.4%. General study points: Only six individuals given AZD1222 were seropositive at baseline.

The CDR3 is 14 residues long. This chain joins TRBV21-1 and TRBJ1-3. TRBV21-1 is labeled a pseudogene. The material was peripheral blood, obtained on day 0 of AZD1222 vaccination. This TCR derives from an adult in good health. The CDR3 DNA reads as TGTGCCAGCAGCCCCGGGGGGCAGGGAAACACCATATATTTT. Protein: CASSPGGQGNTIYF.